The 32 T cell receptor beta chains below come from one sample, sequenced in a study of tumor-infiltrating lymphocytes in oesophageal squamous cell carcinoma. TCRdb reprocessed the PCR reads with MiXCR, giving one entry per CDR3 protein. The sample includes under 15,000 distinct CDR3 sequences, roughly 50% of them seen just once. Specimen: esophageal tumor tissue. Receptor source: a male donor with esophageal squamous cell carcinoma.

This rearrangement joins TRBV7-2 to TRBJ2-3; perhaps TRBD1 as D (6 bases). The J call may be incorrect, as the DNA end agrees better with TRBJ2-2. This CDR3 spans 14 amino acids. Germline CDR1 SGHTA, CDR2 FQGNSA. Here the CDR3 DNA reads TGTGCCAGCAGCCCCGGACAGCATGACGGGGAGCTGTTTTTT. Encoded protein: CASSPGQHDGELFF.

The chain combines TRBV7-9 with TRBJ2-1; 13 bases line up with TRBD2. Trimming took 0 bases from V and 5 from J; bases not matched to a gene: 19. Per the germline V gene, CDR1 is SEHNR and CDR2 is FQNEAQ (reference sequence). The CDR3 consists of 22 residues. CDR3 loop: CASSLAPSLMGTSGVIHNEQFF. CDR3 nucleotides: TGTGCCAGCAGCTTAGCGCCCTCACTCATGGGGACTAGCGGGGTTATTCACAATGAGCAGTTCTTC.

The rearrangement uses TRBV28 and TRBJ1-1; a possible D gene is TRBD1 (5 bases). The CDR3 length is 14 residues. Trimming shortened V by 6 bases and J by 5 bases, and 16 bases separated the two germline ends. CDR1 is MDHEN and CDR2 is SYDVKM in the germline V gene. CDR3 sequence reads: CASSPRGRRTEAFF. CDR3 nucleotides: TGTGCCAGCAGCCCACGGGGGAGGCGGACTGAAGCTTTCTTT.

The chain carries TRBV11-1 and TRBJ2-3; possibly TRBD2 for D (5 bases). Germline V gene data show CDR1 as SGHAT and CDR2 as FQDESV (reference sequence). V gave up 2 bases and J gave up 14 bases, with 17 bases separating them. CDR3 length: 13 amino acids. The CDR3 region is CASSLLGSGELYF. CDR3 nucleotide sequence: TGTGCCAGCAGCTTACTGGGGTCCGGGGAGCTGTATTTT. Full variable domain (outside the CDR3, taken from reference TRBV11-1 and TRBJ2-3): EAEVAQSPRYKITEKSQAVAFWCDPISGHATLYWYRQILGQGPELLVQFQDESVVDDSQLPKDRFSAERLKGVDSTLKIQPAELGDSAMYLCASSLLGSGELYFGPGTRLTVL.

The chain combines TRBV7-3 with TRBJ2-1; no reliable D call. The DNA end favors TRBJ2-5, so the J call may be wrong. This CDR3 has 14 amino acids. Germline CDR1 reads SGHTA; CDR2 reads FQGTGA. CDR3 amino acids: CASSFIGLGSTQYF. In nucleotides, the CDR3 is TGTGCCAGCAGCTTTATAGGGTTGGGGTCGACCCAGTACTTC.

This chain links TRBV7-2 with TRBJ1-2; TRBD1 is a possible D gene (6 bases). V lost 3 bases to trimming and J lost 4 bases, with 18 bases between them. The CDR3 is made up of 16 amino acids. Germline V CDR1 and CDR2: SGHTA, FQGNSA. The CDR3 is CASSLGRDTPTYGYTF. CDR3 nucleotides: TGTGCCAGCAGCTTGGGCCGGGACACCCCGACCTATGGCTACACCTTC.

The V and J genes are TRBV7-2 and TRBJ2-1, with D perhaps matching TRBD2 (5 bases). There are 15 residues in the CDR3. The germline V gene has CDR1 SGHTA and CDR2 FQGNSA. The V gene lost 1 base and the J gene lost 2 bases, with 9 bases spanning the gap. As DNA, the CDR3 is TGTGCCAGCAGCTTAGACAGCGGACCCTACAATGAGCAGTTCTTC. It specifies CASSLDSGPYNEQFF.

Judged by abundance, this clonotype is medium-sized (0.01 to 0.1%). The J gene is TRBJ2-7, the V gene TRBV12-3 or TRBV12-4; 7 bases match TRBD2. This CDR3 spans 12 amino acids. The V and J ends lost 5 bases and 4 bases, in that order; junction bases with no gene match: 2. CDR3 region: CASSQGLYEQYF. CDR3 bases: TGTGCCAGCAGTCAGGGACTATACGAGCAGTACTTC.

The chain employs TRBV7-2 and TRBJ2-5; D call uncertain. CDR3 length equals 14 residues. V shed 2 bases and J shed 2 bases, with 9 bases lying between them. Germline lookup yields CDR1 SGHTA and CDR2 FQGNSA. The CDR3 spells CASSLFGPQETQYF. As DNA, the CDR3 is TGTGCCAGCAGCTTATTCGGGCCTCAAGAGACCCAGTACTTC.

About this clonotype itself: The conserved phenylalanine or tryptophan normally closing the CDR3 is absent here, so this likely arose from a read error. The limits of the CDR3 on the DNA are not certain, so only TCRdb's listed CDR3 is given. The rearrangement joins TRBV24-1 to TRBJ2-6; TRBD2 reflects the table's D call only, with no check against the DNA. The germline V gene has CDR1 KGHDR and CDR2 SFDVKD. The CDR3 numbers 8 amino acids, ends counted. CDR3 sequence: CATSDPAA.

The V gene is TRBV11-1, the J gene TRBJ1-6; D unresolved. V was cut by 6 bases and J by 3 bases, with 9 bases left in between. This CDR3 has 14 amino acids. Per germline, CDR1 SGHAT and CDR2 FQDESV (reference sequence). CDR3: CASSHQDYNSPLHF. CDR3 sequence (DNA): TGTGCCAGCAGTCATCAGGACTATAATTCACCCCTCCACTTT.

The chain combines TRBV7-2 with TRBJ2-3; D is possibly TRBD2 (5 bases). The better agreement between TRBJ2-1 and the DNA end casts doubt on the J call. The CDR3 length is 13 residues. Germline V gene sequence: CDR1 SGHTA, CDR2 FQGNSA. The CDR3 sequence: CASSLARELEQFF. The CDR3 DNA is TGTGCCAGCAGCTTAGCGAGGGAACTAGAGCAGTTCTTC.

CDR3 in amino acids: CSAIGGSWTGELFF. In nucleotides, the CDR3 is TGCAGTGCTATTGGAGGCAGTTGGACCGGGGAGCTGTTTTTT. The V and J genes are TRBV20-1 and TRBJ2-2, with D perhaps matching TRBD2 (5 bases). There are 14 residues in the CDR3. The V gene's germline CDR1 is DFQATT and CDR2 SNEGSKA (reference sequence). V lost 4 bases and J lost 5, with 14 bases in between.

The chain is built from TRBV25-1 and TRBJ1-3; no reliable D call. Germline loops: CDR1 MGHDK, CDR2 SYGVNS. V lost 2 bases and J 2 bases, leaving 7 bases between the germline ends. CDR3 size: 14 residues. The CDR3 protein is CASSEERTGNTIYF. CDR3 bases: TGTGCCAGCAGTGAAGAGAGAACTGGAAACACCATATATTTT.

The chain is built from TRBV7-2 and TRBJ2-7, with D perhaps TRBD2 (5 bases). The CDR3 is 15 amino acids. V dropped 4 bases and J dropped 0 bases, with 13 bases sitting between them. Looked up from germline, CDR1 is SGHTA and CDR2 is FQGNSA. CDR3 sequence: CASSSASGPSYEQYF. The CDR3 region has the DNA TGTGCCAGCAGCTCCGCAAGCGGACCCTCCTACGAGCAGTACTTC.

The CDR3 sequence is CASSLGRGMGQGLWNEQFF. In DNA, the CDR3 is TGTGCCAGCAGTTTAGGTCGGGGTATGGGACAGGGCCTCTGGAATGAGCAGTTCTTC. The chain combines TRBV28 with TRBJ2-6; 9 positions match TRBD1. The J call may be faulty, since TRBJ2-1 better matches the DNA end. Looked up from germline, CDR1 is MDHEN and CDR2 is SYDVKM. The CDR3 consists of 19 residues.

This rearrangement joins TRBV7-2 to TRBJ2-7; D remains ambiguous. The V gene lost 1 base and the J gene lost 6 bases, with 13 bases spanning the gap. Germline values: CDR1 SGHTA, CDR2 FQGNSA. The CDR3 is made up of 14 amino acids. The chain's CDR3 is CASSLGASSGEQYF. In nucleotides, the CDR3 is TGTGCCAGCAGCTTAGGCGCTAGTTCCGGCGAGCAGTACTTC.

J is TRBJ2-7 and V is TRBV10-3; 14 nucleotides line up with TRBD2. Germline V gives CDR1 ENHRY, CDR2 SYGVKD. The CDR3 runs to 15 residues. Trimming took 9 bases from V and 5 from J; bases not matched to a gene: 9. The DNA for the CDR3 is TGTGCCATACGTACGGGACTAGCGGGAGTCAACGAGCAGTACTTC. This codes for CAIRTGLAGVNEQYF.

Concerning this clonotype: At one boundary the junction diverges from the germline segment, which might be a read error. The chain couples TRBV7-6 to TRBJ1-6, with D unclear. Germline V CDR1 and CDR2: SGHVS, FNYEAQ. CDR3 size: 12 residues. Here the CDR3 DNA reads TGTGCCAGCAGCTTAGCGATAGGCGAGCAGTACTTT. It is translated as CASSLAIGEQYF.

The chain combines TRBV19 with TRBJ2-2, with TRBD2 identical over 12 bases. V trimming: 1 base; J trimming: 3 bases; junction bases outside the gene matches: 9. CDR1 and CDR2 (germline): LNHDA, SQIVND (reference sequence). The CDR3 covers 19 residues. The CDR3 region has the DNA TGTGCCAGTAGTATAGTGGCTAGCGGGAGGGCCGGGGACACCGGGGAGCTGTTTTTT. Its translation is CASSIVASGRAGDTGELFF. Based on the CDR3 plus reference TRBV19 and TRBJ2-2, the full variable domain is DGGITQSPKYLFRKEGQNVTLSCEQNLNHDAMYWYRQDPGQGLRLIYYSQIVNDFQKGDIAEGYSVSREKKESFPLTVTSAQKNPTAFYLCASSIVASGRAGDTGELFFGEGSRLTVL.

The V call is TRBV5-1, the J call TRBJ2-3; the D is unclear. The J call is uncertain, as TRBJ1-2 better fits the DNA end. In germline, CDR1 is SGHRS, CDR2 YFSETQ. There are 15 residues in the CDR3. The CDR3 nucleotides read TGCGCCAGCAGCTTGGGTCTTGAAATTAGCTATGGCTACACCTTC. The encoded protein is CASSLGLEISYGYTF.

V usage is TRBV27 and J usage is TRBJ2-7; perhaps TRBD1 as D (5 bases). This CDR3 is built from 15 residues. The V gene's germline CDR1 is MNHEY and CDR2 SMNVEV (reference sequence). V dropped 2 bases and J dropped 2 bases, with 13 bases sitting between them. The CDR3 DNA sequence: TGTGCCAGCAGTTTAACAGGAGTGACAGCCTACGAGCAGTACTTC. As protein: CASSLTGVTAYEQYF.

Regarding this clonotype: Germline is not matched at one junction end, which may reflect a read error. Here the CDR3 reads CASSYSSDNSPLHF. The CDR3 DNA reads TGTGCCAGCAGTTACTCGTCCGATAATTCACCCCTCCACTTC. This chain uses TRBV6-5 with TRBJ2-4; D is uncertain. The CDR3 is made up of 14 amino acids. Germline values: CDR1 MNHEY, CDR2 SVGAGI.

The chain uses TRBV11-2 and TRBJ2-1, with 11 bases that match TRBD1. This CDR3 region has 18 residues. Germline V gives CDR1 SGHAT, CDR2 FQNNGV. V lost 6 bases, J lost 0 bases, and 10 bases stayed unmatched. The CDR3 DNA follows: TGTGCCAGCAGACCGGGACAGGGGGGGTACCGCTCCTACAATGAGCAGTTCTTC. Amino acid sequence: CASRPGQGGYRSYNEQFF.

With regard to this clonotype: The conserved closing phenylalanine or tryptophan is absent in this CDR3, likely reflecting a read error. The DNA is omitted, as the CDR3 cannot be located on it reliably, and the CDR3 follows TCRdb's listing. V gene TRBV6-1 combines with J gene TRBJ2-1; the table's TRBD2 call for D was not verified on the DNA. The V gene's germline CDR1 is MNHNS and CDR2 SASEGT. The CDR3 has 18 amino acids, counting both end residues. CDR3 sequence: CASSDASGGRPYEQYFGN.

This clonotype was recorded many times. As DNA, the CDR3 is TGTGCCAGCAGCTTAGGTCGGGAACGGTCCTACGAGCAGTACTTC. Amino acid sequence: CASSLGRERSYEQYF. The V call is TRBV7-2, the J call TRBJ2-7; D is perhaps TRBD2 (5 bases). The germline V gene has CDR1 SGHTA and CDR2 FQGNSA. There are 15 residues in the CDR3. V lost 1 base, J lost 1 base, and 11 bases lay in between.

This sequence joins TRBV7-6 and TRBJ2-1; no definite D call. Deletions cut 1 base from V and 9 bases from J, with 16 bases between. This CDR3 region has 15 residues. The germline CDR1 and CDR2 sequences are SGHVS and FNYEAQ. CDR3 nucleotides: TGTGCCAGCAGCTTAGGGCGGCAGGTTACGGGTGAGCAGTTCTTC. Translating gives CASSLGRQVTGEQFF.

This clonotype is medium-sized. The gene calls are TRBV24-1 and TRBJ2-7; TRBD1 might be the D (6 bases). The germline V gene has CDR1 KGHDR and CDR2 SFDVKD. Trimming removed 2 bases at V and 1 base at J, with 8 bases between. This CDR3 has 14 residues. The CDR3 is CATSDSDRSYEQYF. DNA for the CDR3: TGTGCCACCAGTGATTCAGACAGGTCCTACGAGCAGTACTTC.

The rearrangement joins TRBV10-3 to TRBJ2-3; 8 bases are shared with TRBD1. There are 15 residues in the CDR3. Unmatched junction bases numbered 6, after V lost 6 bases and J lost 1 base. Germline V gene lookup returns CDR1 ENHRY and CDR2 SYGVKD. The CDR3 region has the DNA TGTGCCATCAGGCCACCGGGACAGGGCACAGATACGCAGTATTTT. It specifies CAIRPPGQGTDTQYF.

The chain recombines TRBV19 with TRBJ2-3; D is undetermined. The J call may be incorrect, as the DNA end agrees better with TRBJ1-1. The CDR3 loop spans 12 amino acids. The germline CDR1 and CDR2 sequences are LNHDA and SQIVND (reference sequence). CDR3 sequence reads: CASSIGVGRAFF. The CDR3 nucleotides are TGTGCCAGTAGTATAGGGGTGGGAAGAGCTTTCTTT.

The chain couples TRBV7-2 to TRBJ2-7; 15 bases match TRBD2. The better agreement between TRBJ2-1 and the DNA end casts doubt on the J call. Looked up from germline, CDR1 is SGHTA and CDR2 is FQGNSA. The length of the CDR3 is 18 residues. CDR3 sequence: CASSPRTSGGARGNEQFF. CDR3 nucleotides: TGTGCCAGCAGCCCCCGGACTAGCGGGGGGGCAAGAGGCAATGAGCAGTTCTTC.

A word on this clonotype: Mismatch with germline at one junction end may stem from a read error. The chain couples TRBV7-4 to TRBJ2-1; the D is unclear. This CDR3 comprises 14 residues. CDR1 SGHVT and CDR2 SQSDAQ come from the germline V gene. The CDR3, as DNA: TGTGACAGCAGCTTGAGCGACTCAAACAATGAGCAGTTCTTC. Its protein product is CDSSLSDSNNEQFF.